Sequencing of this T cell receptor (beta chain) was carried out in a study of blood T cells in healthy people across ages (dated by TCRdb to between 2014 and 2016). For context, the study as a whole: Template switching captured roughly one uniquely barcoded TCR beta cDNA molecule per two T cells in model experiments. The study measured age-related changes in TCR beta repertoire diversity using deep sequencing normalized with unique cDNA molecular identifiers. The donors were split into four age groups: young (average 16 years), middle-aged (39), aged (approximately 60) and long-lived (under 90). To avoid experimental bias, donors of different ages were randomly spread across the sequencing lanes. Two additional independent replicas of 1 million unique cDNA reads from the same blood draw were analyzed for two donors (one aged 18 to 30 and one aged 80 or older).

The donors were roughly 40 Caucasian individuals from Russia, aged roughly 6 to 100 years, who were systemically healthy. Around 10 milliliters of peripheral blood were collected from each donor into EDTA-treated Vacutainer tubes. Ficoll-Paque density-gradient centrifugation was used to isolate PBMCs, with at least 7 million obtained per sample. Total RNA was extracted from PBMCs with Trizol reagent, with at least 6 micrograms obtained per sample. For every donor, an aliquot of PBMCs went through flow cytometry to measure the percentages of naive CD45RAhigh/CD27high T cells. Measured from the cysteine to the phenylalanine, the CDR3 is 12 residues long. Only CDR3 DNA is held: 36 bases, read in frame from base 1. From V the trimming removes 6 bases and from J it removes 10 bases, while the gene matches leave 4 bases of the junction unaccounted for. From the germline V gene, CDR1 is MNHEY and CDR2 is SVGEGT.

The method was 5' RACE. Sequencing relied on an Illumina HiSeq 2500. The second PCR ran for roughly 7 to 12 cycles and used a J-beta primer mix along with a sample-barcoded 5' primer. Each TCR beta cDNA molecule received a unique molecular identifier from a template-switch 5' adaptor carrying 12 random nucleotides. At least 2.5 million CDR3-containing paired-end reads were obtained from each sample. The Mint cDNA synthesis kit, primed by a TRBC-specific oligonucleotide, was used to synthesize first-strand cDNA from all RNA. All cDNA was treated with uracil-DNA glycosylase and then went through a first 18-cycle PCR with the universal primers M1SS and BC2_uni_R. From the authors' description of their analysis: Normalization of each sample was performed by random selection of 1 million high-quality reads, each carrying a distinct molecular identifier. Reads sharing molecular identifiers were discarded rather than binned into consensus sequences. MiTCR, set to a Q25 quality threshold and the strictest error-elimination algorithm, was used for CDR3 identification, clonotype clustering and error correction. A nonparametric unseen species model with Euler transformation was used to estimate lower-bound total TCR beta diversity. TCRdb handled the public reads itself, with Q25 trimming in fastp and clone calling in MiXCR, and kept productive beta chains. CDR3 protein duplicates are merged, each entry listing the most common genes and DNA. These V and J calls derive from TCRdb rather than the authors' analysis. Recorded for this sample are approximately 800,000 distinct CDR3 sequences; around 50% of them occurred a single time. 18% of the sample is taken by the ten largest.

The full study reports these points: Because profiling used bulk unsorted PBMCs, naive and antigen-experienced compartments could not be compared conclusively. Estimates of total diversity based on one million sequenced T cells were considered lower bounds and underestimates. As age increased, observed TCR beta diversity per million T cells dropped in a roughly linear way, and a significant reduction was already evident by age 40. Compared with the aged group, the long-lived group had more naive CD4+ T cells, fewer expanded clones and increased TCR diversity, a pattern suggesting age selection. A strong correlation was found between observed TCR beta diversity and the percentage of naive T cells measured by flow cytometry. The CMV infection status of donors was not known, potentially confounding age-related changes in expanded clonotypes.

This clonotype was detected a few times. Its antigen has not been determined. No base quality information exists; no much larger clone differs at one position. The TCR was taken from a man older than 75 in good health. The material sequenced was blood. The chain is encoded by TRBV6-2 or TRBV6-3 joined to TRBJ2-1, and TRBD1 aligns with 9 junction nucleotides. DNA sequence: TGTGCCAGCAGGGGGGGGACAGGGGAGCAGTTCTTC. It translates as CASRGGTGEQFF.